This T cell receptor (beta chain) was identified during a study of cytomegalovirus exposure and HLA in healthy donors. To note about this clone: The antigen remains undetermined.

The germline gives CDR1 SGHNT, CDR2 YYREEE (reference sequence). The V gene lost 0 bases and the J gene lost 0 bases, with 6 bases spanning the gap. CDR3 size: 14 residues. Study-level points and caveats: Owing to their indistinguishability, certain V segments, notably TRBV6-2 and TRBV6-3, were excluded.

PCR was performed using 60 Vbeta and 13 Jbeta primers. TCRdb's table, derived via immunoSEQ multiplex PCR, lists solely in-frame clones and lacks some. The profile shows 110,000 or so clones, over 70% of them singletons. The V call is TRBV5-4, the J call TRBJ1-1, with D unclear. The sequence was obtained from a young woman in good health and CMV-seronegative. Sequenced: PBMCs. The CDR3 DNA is TGTGCCAGCAGCTTGGACATATTGAACACTGAAGCTTTCTTT. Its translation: CASSLDILNTEAFF.